The 14 T cell receptor beta chains below all came from one sample that was sequenced in a study of cytomegalovirus exposure and HLA in healthy donors. The PCR employed 60 Vbeta primers together with 13 Jbeta primers. The method was immunoSEQ multiplex PCR; TCRdb's version includes in-frame clones alone and lacks a portion of them. This table holds fewer than 200,000 clones, roughly four fifths found once. The sequenced sample consisted of PBMCs. The source is a woman younger than 30 in good health and CMV-seropositive.

A single count supports this clone. This chain connects TRBV5-4 to TRBJ1-6; 8 nucleotides line up with TRBD1. This CDR3 has 16 residues. Looked up from germline, CDR1 is SGHNT and CDR2 is YYREEE (reference sequence). V dropped 0 bases and J dropped 8; count of bases not matched to a gene: 7. CDR3 in DNA: TGTGCCAGCAGCTTGGCTCGCCAGGGGGCGTATTCACCCCTCCACTTT. Translation gives CASSLARQGAYSPLHF.

The chain couples TRBV18 to TRBJ2-5; weak D call: TRBD2 (6 bases). The length of the CDR3 is 14 residues. V lost 6 bases and J 5 bases, leaving 16 bases between the germline ends. Germline CDR1 KGHSH, CDR2 LQKENI. As DNA, the CDR3 is TGTGCCAGCTCCCCCCGGGAGCCCACGGAGACCCAGTACTTC. Protein product: CASSPREPTETQYF.

The CDR3 reads CASSQDRGPGELFF. Written as DNA, the CDR3 is TGCGCCAGCAGCCAAGATAGGGGCCCAGGGGAGCTGTTTTTT. The chain recombines TRBV4-1 with TRBJ2-2; the D gene is possibly TRBD1 (5 bases). Germline loops: CDR1 MGHRA, CDR2 YSYEKL. Trimming left V 0 bases short and J 8 bases short, with 10 bases between. The CDR3 runs to 14 residues.

The chain employs TRBV10-3 and TRBJ1-3, with TRBD1 identical over 7 bases. V lost 3 bases, J lost 4 bases, and 12 bases stayed unmatched. This CDR3 region has 17 residues. CDR1 and CDR2 (germline): ENHRY, SYGVKD. The DNA for the CDR3 is TGTGCCATCAGTGACCAGGCGACAGGGCTTGGCGGAAACACCATATATTTT. Translation gives CAISDQATGLGGNTIYF.

The J gene is TRBJ1-1, the V gene TRBV6-5; a weak D match, TRBD1 (5 bases). The CDR3 runs 13 residues. V was cut by 4 bases and J by 4 bases, with 10 bases left in between. Germline lookup yields CDR1 MNHEY and CDR2 SVGAGI. The CDR3 sequence is CASSLGGSTEAFF. CDR3 in DNA: TGTGCCAGCAGTTTGGGGGGATCCACTGAAGCTTTCTTT.

The J gene is TRBJ2-6, the V gene TRBV7-9; D gene ambiguous. V was shortened by 10 bases and J by 2 bases, with 9 bases between the two germline ends. There are 13 residues in the CDR3. Germline V CDR1 and CDR2: SEHNR, FQNEAQ (reference sequence). CDR3 in DNA: TGTGCCACCCTAAAAGCTGGGGCCAACGTCCTGACTTTC. It yields the protein CATLKAGANVLTF.

The V and J genes are TRBV5-6 and TRBJ1-2, with 7 bases identical to TRBD1. The V gene end was trimmed by 3 bases and the J gene end by 8 bases; junction bases not matched to a gene: 7. There are 13 residues in the CDR3. Germline lookup yields CDR1 SGHDT and CDR2 YYEEEE. The CDR3 spells CASSSGQPMGYTF. DNA for the CDR3: TGTGCCAGCAGCTCGGGACAGCCTATGGGCTACACCTTC. Full variable domain (remainder filled in from reference TRBV5-6 and TRBJ1-2): DAGVTQSPTHLIKTRGQQVTLRCSPKSGHDTVSWYQQALGQGPQFIFQYYEEEERQRGNFPDRFSGHQFPNYSSELNVNALLLGDSALYLCASSSGQPMGYTFGSGTRLTVV.

The rearrangement uses TRBV7-9 and TRBJ2-5; 7 bases agree with TRBD1. Germline CDR1 reads SEHNR; CDR2 reads FQNEAQ (reference sequence). Losses at the gene ends were 3 bases for V and 0 bases for J; bases not matched to a gene: 10. CDR3 length: 17 residues. The CDR3 region is CASSFPGQTLYQETQYF. The CDR3 coding sequence is TGTGCCAGCAGCTTCCCGGGACAGACTTTGTACCAAGAGACCCAGTACTTC.

This clone has only one observation. The chain employs TRBV7-9 and TRBJ1-1; tentatively, D is TRBD1 (6 bases). The V gene lost 5 bases and the J gene lost 7 bases, with 11 bases spanning the gap. There are 12 residues in the CDR3. Germline assignment: CDR1 SEHNR and CDR2 FQNEAQ (reference sequence). CDR3 DNA sequence: TGTGCCAGCAGCGCGACAGGTGATGAAGCTTTCTTT. Translating it yields CASSATGDEAFF.

Only one count was recorded for this clone. The CDR3 here is CASSLRLTVTGELFF. In DNA, the CDR3 is TGTGCCAGCAGCTTGCGACTGACAGTCACCGGGGAGCTGTTTTTT. The chain combines TRBV5-6 with TRBJ2-2; a possible D gene is TRBD1 (5 bases). This CDR3 has 15 amino acids. Trimming shortened V by 1 base and J by 4 bases, and 11 bases separated the two germline ends. CDR1 is SGHDT and CDR2 is YYEEEE in the germline V gene.

Note on this clone: Other DNA sequences from this sample encode an identical CDR3 as well. The chain combines TRBV2 with TRBJ1-5; D is ambiguous. With 7 bases removed from V and 2 bases from J, the gap between germline ends came to 15 bases. The CDR3 is 15 amino acids. CDR1 and CDR2 from the germline V gene are SNHLY and FYNNEI. CDR3 sequence: CASNSGGDGNQPQHF. DNA for the CDR3: TGTGCCAGCAATTCCGGCGGGGATGGCAATCAGCCCCAGCATTTT.

This clone occurred once. V gene TRBV2 combines with J gene TRBJ1-1, with TRBD1 as a possible D gene (6 bases). The CDR3 spans 14 residues. V shed 1 base and J shed 5 bases, with 11 bases lying between them. Per the germline V gene, CDR1 is SNHLY and CDR2 is FYNNEI. In DNA form, the CDR3 reads TGTGCCAGCAGTGAAGGGGGGCGCTTTACTGAAGCTTTCTTT. This encodes CASSEGGRFTEAFF.

In regard to this clone: Other DNA sequences in the same sample also yield this CDR3. The CDR3, as DNA: TGTGCCAGCAGTTTACCTAGCTCCTACGAGCAGTACTTC. Amino acid sequence: CASSLPSSYEQYF. The rearrangement links TRBV28 to TRBJ2-7; the D is unclear. The CDR3 loop spans 13 amino acids. With 2 bases removed from V and 0 bases from J, the gap between germline ends came to 5 bases. CDR1 MDHEN and CDR2 SYDVKM come from the germline V gene.

CDR3 region: CASSLIRGRYNEQFF. The CDR3, as DNA: TGTGCCAGCAGCTTAATCAGGGGGAGGTACAATGAGCAGTTCTTC. The chain joins TRBV11-2 to TRBJ2-1; D might be TRBD1 (7 bases). The CDR3 loop spans 15 amino acids. Germline V gene lookup returns CDR1 SGHAT and CDR2 FQNNGV. V lost 2 bases and J lost 4, with 12 bases in between.